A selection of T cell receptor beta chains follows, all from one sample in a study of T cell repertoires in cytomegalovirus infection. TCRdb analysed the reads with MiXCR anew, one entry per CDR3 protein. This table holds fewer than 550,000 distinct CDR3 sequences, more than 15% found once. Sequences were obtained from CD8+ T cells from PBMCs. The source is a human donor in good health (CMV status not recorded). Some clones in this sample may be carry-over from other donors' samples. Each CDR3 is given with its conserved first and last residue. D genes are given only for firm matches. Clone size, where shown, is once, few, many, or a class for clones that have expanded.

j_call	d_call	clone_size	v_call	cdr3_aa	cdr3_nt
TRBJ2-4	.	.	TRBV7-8	CASSFEYSKNIQYF	TGTGCAAGCAGCTTTGAGTACAGCAAAAACATTCAGTACTTC
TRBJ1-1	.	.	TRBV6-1	CASSEAGRGAFF	TGTGCCAGCAGTGAAGCTGGCAGGGGAGCTTTCTTT
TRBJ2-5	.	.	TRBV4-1	CASSQDRRYSAQETQYF	TGCGCCAGCAGCCAAGATAGGAGGTATTCCGCCCAAGAGACCCAGTACTTC
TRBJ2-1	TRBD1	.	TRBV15	CATSRDRGWDRFMNEQFF	TGTGCCACCAGCAGAGACCGGGGGTGGGACAGGTTTATGAATGAGCAGTTCTTC
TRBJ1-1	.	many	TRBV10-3	CAIILTRKPMNTEAFF	TGTGCCATCATCCTGACACGAAAGCCCATGAACACTGAAGCTTTCTTT
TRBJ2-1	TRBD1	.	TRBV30	CARSGQGNNEQFF	TGTGCACGGAGCGGACAGGGGAACAATGAGCAGTTCTTC
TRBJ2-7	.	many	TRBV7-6	CASSPGHEQYF	TGTGCCAGCAGCCCGGGACACGAGCAGTACTTC
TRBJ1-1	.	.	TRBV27	CASSASRLGGEAFF	TGTGCCAGCAGCGCCTCCAGGTTAGGTGGCGAAGCTTTCTTT
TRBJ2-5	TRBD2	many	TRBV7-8	CASSLASSGGGETQYF	TGTGCCAGCAGCTTAGCTAGTAGCGGGGGGGGAGAGACCCAGTACTTC
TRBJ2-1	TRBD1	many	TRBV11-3	CASSARTGDNEQFF	TGTGCCAGCAGCGCTCGGACAGGGGACAATGAGCAGTTCTTC
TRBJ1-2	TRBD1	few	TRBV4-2	CASSQDYLPGQLNYGYTF	TGTGCCAGCAGCCAAGACTACCTACCGGGACAGCTAAACTATGGCTACACCTTC
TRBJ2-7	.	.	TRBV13	CASSLGESHPYEQYF	TGTGCCAGCAGCTTAGGTGAATCTCACCCATACGAGCAGTACTTC
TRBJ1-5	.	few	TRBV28	CASSFWGKDQPQHF	TGTGCCAGCAGTTTTTGGGGGAAAGATCAGCCCCAGCATTTT
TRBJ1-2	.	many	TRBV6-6	CASSTTEYGYTF	TGTGCCAGCAGTACTACGGAATATGGCTACACCTTC